These 8 T cell receptor beta chains originate from one sample sequenced in a study of spatial heterogeneity in lung cancer. MiXCR, run by TCRdb on the 5' RACE reads, gives a single entry per CDR3 protein. The sample includes 20,000 to 25,000 distinct CDR3 sequences, 3.5% to 5% of them seen just once. The time point: sample taken at primary tumor resection. Whole RNA, which was extracted from tumor, nontumor lung tissue or frozen PBMC, was sequenced without any cell sorting. The specimen comprised PBMCs, sampled at surgery. These receptors all stem from a male donor with early-stage non-small cell lung cancer.

This clonotype was counted ten times or more. This chain joins TRBV7-9 and TRBJ2-5; TRBD2 is a possible D gene (5 bases). V was cut by 5 bases and J by 1 base, with 14 bases left in between. There are 15 residues in the CDR3. Germline V CDR1 and CDR2: SEHNR, FQNEAQ (reference sequence). The CDR3 protein is CASSPISEPQETQYF. DNA of the CDR3: TGTGCCAGCAGCCCGATTAGCGAGCCCCAAGAGACCCAGTACTTC.

In this sample, this clonotype turned up many times. This sequence joins TRBV12-5 and TRBJ1-1; D is perhaps TRBD1 (6 bases). Trimming stripped 3 bases from V and 8 bases from J, with 10 bases between. The CDR3 is made up of 12 amino acids. Germline V gene lookup returns CDR1 LGHNT and CDR2 FRNRAP. The CDR3, as DNA: TGTGCTAGTGGTTTAGGACAGCTCGAAGCTTTCTTT. Its protein is CASGLGQLEAFF. The whole variable domain, filled in from reference TRBV12-5 and TRBJ1-1, reads DARVTQTPRHKVTEMGQEVTMRCQPILGHNTVFWYRQTMMQGLELLAYFRNRAPLDDSGMPKDRFSAEMPDATLATLKIQPSEPRDSAVYFCASGLGQLEAFFGQGTRLTVV.

Written as DNA, the CDR3 is TGTGCCAGCAGTTCCCCTGGGTCGGCAGGGTGGGATACGCAGTATTTT. Residues: CASSSPGSAGWDTQYF. The chain employs TRBV6-5 and TRBJ2-3; D might be TRBD1 (5 bases). CDR3 size: 16 residues. The germline CDR1 and CDR2 sequences are MNHEY and SVGAGI. V was shortened by 4 bases and J by 6 bases, with 20 bases between the two germline ends.

Relative to its sample, this clonotype is medium-sized. The chain employs TRBV29-1 and TRBJ2-3, with 13 bases identical to TRBD2. The CDR3 runs to 14 residues. V shed 6 bases, J shed 5 bases, and the junction held 5 bases outside the gene matches. Germline lookup yields CDR1 SQVTM and CDR2 ANQGSEA. CDR3 in amino acids: CSVRTSGGLDTQYF. In nucleotides, the CDR3 is TGCAGCGTCCGGACTAGCGGGGGACTAGATACGCAGTATTTT.

Ten or more counts support this clonotype. The CDR3 region has the DNA TGTGCCAGCAGTTACTCGAAGGGCTCCTACGAGCAGTACTTC. Translated: CASSYSKGSYEQYF. The chain joins TRBV6-5 to TRBJ2-7, with D unresolved. The CDR3 covers 14 residues. V was clipped by 0 bases and J by 0 bases, with 6 bases between them. The germline V gene encodes CDR1 MNHEY and CDR2 SVGAGI.

Ten or more counts support this clonotype. The chain uses TRBV6-1 and TRBJ2-2, with D unresolved. With 8 bases removed from V and 0 bases from J, the gap between germline ends came to 7 bases. From germline, CDR1 is MNHNS and CDR2 SASEGT. The length of the CDR3 is 13 residues. CDR3 nucleotide sequence: TGTGCCAGCTCTCGGGCGAACACCGGGGAGCTGTTTTTT. It specifies CASSRANTGELFF.

In the case of this clonotype: This could be a read error, since a much larger clone is one nucleotide away. This chain connects TRBV6-2 or TRBV6-3 to TRBJ1-1; D is ambiguous. Per the germline V gene, CDR1 is MNHEY and CDR2 is SVGEGT. This CDR3 is 14 amino acids long. V was shortened by 2 bases and J by 7 bases, with 14 bases between the two germline ends. CDR3 amino acids: CASSYLTGWIEAFF. The CDR3 coding sequence is TGTGCCAGCAGTTACCTCACGGGGTGGATTGAAGCTTTCTTT.

In this sample, this clonotype turned up many times. The chain recombines TRBV30 with TRBJ2-7; 8 nucleotides agree with TRBD2. There are 15 residues in the CDR3. Trimming at V came to 4 bases and at J to 2 bases, leaving 10 bases not matched to a gene. Germline lookup yields CDR1 GTSNPN and CDR2 SVGIG (reference sequence). DNA of the CDR3: TGTGCCTGGAAGGGGAAGCGGGGGCCGACCTACGAGCAGTACTTC. As protein: CAWKGKRGPTYEQYF.